This TCR beta chain was observed in a study of blood T cell repertoires in COVID-19 (dated by TCRdb to about 2020). Background on the whole study: Collaborator samples came from the United States, Italy and Spain and covered acute and convalescent phases of COVID-19. The prospective study material was composed of cDNA or gDNA derived from T cells, B-cell-depleted T cells, or PBMCs. Deeply sampled blood TCRbeta repertoires from subjects exposed to, actively infected with, or recovered from COVID-19 were included in the dataset. The repertoires were released in a freely available public database meant as a resource for research on the immune response to SARS-CoV-2. Samples came from the ongoing ImmuneRACE study (first 160 participants) plus 1,254 subjects from 6 global collaborators. Nearly every sample came with metadata listing a de-identified subject ID, COVID-19 status, age in years and sex. Where HLA class I and class II types were available, the types were taken from metadata supplied by the sample provider, not from assay-based typing.

Broader findings and caveats from the paper: The quantity of clinical and demographic metadata differed by source and by participant and was supplied without curation.

As for this clone: It has no known antigen specificity. Base qualities were left out, and no much larger clone turns up one base away.

A second Seattle source provided samples from volunteer blood donors who had recovered from COVID-19. Each collaborating institution followed its own protocols to collect whole blood in K2EDTA tubes. For TCRbeta analysis, collaborator samples were shipped as frozen whole blood, as isolated PBMCs, or as DNA extracted from either sample type. TCRbeta CDR3 regions were amplified from genomic DNA using the immunoSEQ Assay, a bias-controlled multiplex PCR. The paper's data handling went like this. The number of nucleated cells in each sample was estimated by amplification of reference gene primers within the assay. To quantify the absolute abundance of each unique TCRbeta CDR3 rearrangement, sequence reads were collapsed and filtered. For each sample, productive Simpson clonality was calculated by taking the square root of Simpson's diversity index across productive rearrangements. TCRdb's version of the immuneACCESS table is confined to in-frame rearrangements and falls short of the full clone set. An unresolved V gene accounts for under half of the shortfall where checked; the remainder is of unknown origin. V and J calls and clone size are copied from that table; D and trimming were computed from the DNA. Present in this sample are 310,000 or so clones, 80% to 90% of which were seen just once. The top ten hold around 6% of the sample.

The sequencing input was peripheral blood. The clonotype originates from a man aged 18 to 30 who had recovered from COVID-19.

Read as DNA, the sequence is TGTGCCAGCAGCTTATTGGGAAGTGGTGCGGGGGGACCCACAGATACGCAGTATTTT. It translates as CASSLLGSGAGGPTDTQYF. The chain uses TRBV7-3 and TRBJ2-3, with 8 bases in between that match TRBD2. After removal of 2 bases from V and 2 bases from J, the junction retains 15 bases not matched to a gene. There are 19 amino acids in the CDR3, from cysteine to phenylalanine inclusive. The kept DNA is CDR3 alone, 57 bases in frame from the first base. CDR1 SGHTA and CDR2 FQGTGA were looked up in the germline V gene.